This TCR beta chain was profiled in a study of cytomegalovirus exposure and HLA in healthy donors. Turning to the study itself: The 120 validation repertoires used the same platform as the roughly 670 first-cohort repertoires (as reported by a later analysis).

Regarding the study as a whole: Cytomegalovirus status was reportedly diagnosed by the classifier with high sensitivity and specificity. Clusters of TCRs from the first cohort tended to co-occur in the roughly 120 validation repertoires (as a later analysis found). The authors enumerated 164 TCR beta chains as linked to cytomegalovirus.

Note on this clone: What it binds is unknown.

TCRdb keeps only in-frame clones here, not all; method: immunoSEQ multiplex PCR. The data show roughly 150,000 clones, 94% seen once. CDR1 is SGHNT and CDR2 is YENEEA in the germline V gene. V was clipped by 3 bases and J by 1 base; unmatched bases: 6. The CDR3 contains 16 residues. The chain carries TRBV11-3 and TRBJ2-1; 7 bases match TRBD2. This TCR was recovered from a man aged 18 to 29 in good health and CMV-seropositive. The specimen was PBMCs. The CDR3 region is CASSLMGGGSYNEQFF. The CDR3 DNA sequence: TGTGCCAGCAGCTTGATGGGCGGGGGATCCTACAATGAGCAGTTCTTC.